The rows below give T cell receptor beta chains drawn from one sample of a study of cytomegalovirus exposure and HLA in healthy donors. The protocol was immunoSEQ multiplex PCR, while the TCRdb copy is restricted to in-frame clones and leaves out a portion. The table lists approximately 140,000 clones, with approximately 2.4% in the top ten. The sample was PBMCs. Receptor source: a man aged 35-49 years in good health and CMV-seronegative. Each CDR3 is given with its conserved first and last residue. The D gene is left open where the match is weak.

v_gene	d_gene	j_gene	CDR3aa	CDR3nt
TRBV7-2	-	TRBJ1-2	CASSFDGVYGYTF	TGTGCCAGCAGCTTCGACGGGGTCTATGGCTACACCTTC
TRBV7-9	TRBD1	TRBJ1-6	CASGQASSYNSPLHF	TGTGCCAGCGGACAGGCTAGCTCCTATAATTCACCCCTCCACTTT
TRBV9	TRBD1	TRBJ1-6	CASSVQGQGNSPLHF	TGTGCCAGCAGCGTCCAAGGACAGGGGAATTCACCCCTCCACTTT
TRBV12-5	TRBD1	TRBJ1-5	CASGSGTANQPQHF	TGTGCTAGTGGTTCCGGGACAGCCAATCAGCCCCAGCATTTT
TRBV10-3	-	TRBJ2-7	CAIRRDGSSYEQYF	TGTGCCATCCGTCGGGACGGGAGCTCCTACGAGCAGTACTTC
TRBV7-3	TRBD2	TRBJ2-1	CASSLGSSGVSFYNEQFF	TGTGCCAGCAGCTTAGGGTCTAGCGGGGTGTCGTTCTACAATGAGCAGTTCTTC
TRBV9	TRBD1	TRBJ1-1	CASSLTGDTEAFF	TGTGCCAGCAGCCTTACAGGGGACACTGAAGCTTTCTTT
TRBV5-1	TRBD1	TRBJ1-4	CASSPGTGEKLFF	TGCGCCAGCAGCCCCGGGACAGGGGAAAAACTGTTTTTT
TRBV19	-	TRBJ2-7	CATRGASGSEQYF	TGTGCCACCAGGGGGGCTAGTGGGTCCGAGCAGTACTTC
TRBV27	-	TRBJ2-7	CATSTASSYEQYF	TGTGCCACCTCGACAGCGAGCTCCTACGAGCAGTACTTC
TRBV5-6	-	TRBJ1-4	CASSLVAVDEKLFF	TGTGCCAGCAGCTTAGTAGCTGTGGATGAAAAACTGTTTTTT
TRBV28	TRBD1	TRBJ1-2	CASDRGSIYGYTF	TGTGCCAGTGACAGGGGGAGTATCTATGGCTACACCTTC
TRBV6-5	-	TRBJ1-6	CASSSGQSSYNSPLHF	TGTGCCAGCAGTTCTGGACAAAGCTCCTATAATTCACCCCTCCACTTT
TRBV4-3	TRBD1	TRBJ1-5	CASSQDPTGNQPQHF	TGCGCCAGCAGCCAAGACCCGACAGGGAATCAGCCCCAGCATTTT
TRBV7-3	TRBD2	TRBJ2-7	CASSSGGSASEQYF	TGTGCCAGCAGCTCCGGGGGGTCAGCTTCCGAGCAGTACTTC
TRBV29-1	-	TRBJ1-1	CSVDAGRGRTEAFF	TGCAGCGTTGACGCCGGGAGGGGTAGGACTGAAGCTTTCTTT
TRBV15	-	TRBJ2-1	CATSRGRDEQFF	TGTGCCACCAGCAGAGGCCGCGATGAGCAGTTCTTC
TRBV5-1	TRBD1	TRBJ2-7	CASSLEYRGYEQYF	TGCGCCAGCAGCTTGGAATACAGGGGATACGAGCAGTACTTC
TRBV6-5	TRBD1	TRBJ2-7	CASSFGQGALEQYF	TGTGCCAGCAGTTTCGGACAGGGGGCGCTTGAGCAGTACTTC
TRBV2	TRBD1	TRBJ1-2	CASSARDRGAGYTF	TGTGCCAGCAGCGCCCGGGACAGGGGTGCCGGCTACACCTTC
TRBV6-6	-	TRBJ2-2	CASSTGQAGELFF	TGTGCCAGCTCGACAGGTCAAGCCGGGGAGCTGTTTTTT
TRBV5-1	-	TRBJ2-6	CASSFLYSGANVLTF	TGCGCCAGCAGCTTTCTTTACTCTGGGGCCAACGTCCTGACTTTC
TRBV29-1	TRBD2	TRBJ2-1	CSAREASYNEQFF	TGCAGCGCTCGGGAGGCCTCCTACAATGAGCAGTTCTTC
TRBV14	TRBD1	TRBJ1-3	CASSLAGTGGNTIYF	TGTGCCAGCAGCCTGGCGGGGACAGGCGGAAACACCATATATTTT
TRBV7-2	-	TRBJ2-1	CASSLGQIFNEQFF	TGTGCCAGCAGCCTCGGACAGATTTTCAATGAGCAGTTCTTC
TRBV19	TRBD1	TRBJ2-7	CASSIPGGGYEQYF	TGTGCCAGTAGTATCCCAGGGGGCGGCTACGAGCAGTACTTC
TRBV5-1	TRBD1	TRBJ1-6	CASSLALGQGSPLHF	TGCGCCAGCAGCTTGGCCCTAGGACAGGGTTCACCCCTCCACTTT
TRBV27	-	TRBJ2-2	CASRNSGTNTGELFF	TGTGCCAGCAGGAACTCAGGGACGAACACCGGGGAGCTGTTTTTT
TRBV4-2	-	TRBJ1-5	CASSQDGQINQPQHF	TGTGCCAGCAGCCAAGATGGACAGATCAATCAGCCCCAGCATTTT
TRBV4-1	-	TRBJ2-7	CASSPRGGTTYEQYF	TGCGCCAGCAGCCCAAGGGGGGGAACCACCTACGAGCAGTACTTC
TRBV7-3	-	TRBJ2-7	CASSIGHPYEQYF	TGTGCCAGCAGTATAGGACATCCCTACGAGCAGTACTTC
TRBV29-1	TRBD1	TRBJ2-7	CSVRQGPTYEQYF	TGCAGCGTTAGACAGGGCCCCACCTACGAGCAGTACTTC
TRBV7-2	-	TRBJ2-2	CASSLRQTTGELFF	TGTGCCAGCAGCTTACGACAGACTACCGGGGAGCTGTTTTTT
TRBV29-1	TRBD1	TRBJ1-1	CSAYRGVNTEAFF	TGCAGCGCCTACAGGGGCGTGAACACTGAAGCTTTCTTT
TRBV13	TRBD2	TRBJ2-7	CASSLGGGLAGATYEQYF	TGTGCCAGCAGCTTAGGGGGGGGACTAGCGGGGGCCACCTACGAGCAGTACTTC
TRBV6-1	-	TRBJ2-5	CASSEAGRAETQYF	TGTGCCAGCAGTGAAGCCGGCAGGGCCGAGACCCAGTACTTC
TRBV6-5	TRBD1	TRBJ1-2	CASSYGTGGLGYTF	TGTGCCAGCAGTTACGGGACAGGGGGCCTAGGCTACACCTTC
TRBV7-9	-	TRBJ1-1	CASSLVLRNTEAFF	TGTGCCAGCAGCTTGGTTTTGAGGAACACTGAAGCTTTCTTT
TRBV7-2	TRBD2	TRBJ2-2	CASSALAGSFTGELFF	TGTGCCAGCAGCGCCCTAGCGGGGAGTTTCACCGGGGAGCTGTTTTTT
TRBV2	-	TRBJ2-7	CASSGLTGNEQYF	TGTGCCAGCAGTGGACTAACAGGGAACGAGCAGTACTTC
TRBV7-3	-	TRBJ1-2	CASSLPGGYGYTF	TGTGCCAGCAGCTTGCCGGGGGGCTATGGCTACACCTTC
TRBV5-8	-	TRBJ1-5	CASTLRGFGNQPQHF	TGTGCCAGCACCCTAAGGGGGTTTGGCAATCAGCCCCAGCATTTT
TRBV29-1	-	TRBJ1-4	CSVGGPPNEKLFF	TGCAGCGTTGGTGGCCCTCCGAATGAAAAACTGTTTTTT
TRBV7-2	-	TRBJ2-7	CASSLSLALSYEQYF	TGTGCCAGCAGCTTGTCACTAGCCCTTTCCTACGAGCAGTACTTC
TRBV9	-	TRBJ2-5	CASSVVQGGQETQYF	TGTGCCAGCAGCGTAGTTCAGGGAGGACAAGAGACCCAGTACTTC
TRBV9	TRBD2	TRBJ2-2	CASSKRLAGANTGELFF	TGTGCCAGCAGCAAGCGACTAGCGGGGGCGAACACCGGGGAGCTGTTTTTT
TRBV7-9	TRBD2	TRBJ2-5	CASSLARAGQTQYF	TGTGCCAGCAGCTTAGCCCGAGCGGGACAGACCCAGTACTTC
TRBV19	TRBD2	TRBJ2-1	CASRKGLAGGDNEQFF	TGTGCCAGTAGGAAGGGACTAGCGGGGGGTGACAATGAGCAGTTCTTC